This T cell receptor (beta chain) was observed in a study of blood T cell repertoires in COVID-19 (dated by TCRdb to 2020 to 2022). In the study overall: The collaborator samples originated in the United States, Italy and Spain and spanned the acute and convalescent phases of COVID-19. The material from the prospective study consisted of cDNA or gDNA derived from T cells, B-cell-depleted T cells, or PBMCs. The samples were drawn from two sources: the first 160 participants of the ongoing ImmuneRACE study, and 1,200 or so subjects contributed by 6 global collaborators. The repertoires were released in a freely available public database meant as a resource for research on the immune response to SARS-CoV-2. A de-identified subject ID, COVID-19 status, age in years and sex were almost always included in the sample metadata. HLA class I and class II types, where available, came from metadata supplied by the sample provider rather than from assay-based typing. Subjects who had been exposed to COVID-19, were actively infected with it, or had recovered from it provided the deeply sampled blood TCRbeta repertoires that made up the dataset.

Inclusive of the bounding cysteine and phenylalanine, the CDR3 is 14 residues long. Only the CDR3 DNA stays, 42 bases, in frame from base 1. CDR1 and CDR2 are drawn from the germline V gene (reference sequence): LNHDA, SQIVND. V has 8 bases trimmed and J has 1 base trimmed; junction bases matching no gene number 6. Each collaborating institution followed its own protocols to collect whole blood in K2EDTA tubes. For TCRbeta analysis, collaborator samples were shipped as frozen whole blood, as isolated PBMCs, or as DNA extracted from either sample type. Paper-wide results and their limitations: How much clinical and demographic metadata was included differed by source and by participant, and the metadata was provided uncurated.

Of note for this clone: Its target antigen remains unknown. Base quality data are lacking; no much larger clone is found one base away.

TCRbeta CDR3 regions were amplified from genomic DNA by means of the immunoSEQ Assay, a bias-controlled multiplex PCR. The authors processed their data as follows. Within the assay, amplification of reference gene primers was used to estimate how many nucleated cells each sample contained. Sequence reads were collapsed and filtered to measure the absolute abundance of every unique TCRbeta CDR3 rearrangement. For each sample, productive Simpson clonality was calculated as the square root of Simpson's diversity index across productive rearrangements. Drawn from immuneACCESS, this table holds only the in-frame rearrangements with V and J called that TCRdb kept. Clones are partly lost; checked studies trace under half to an unresolved V gene and leave the rest unexplained. The V and J calls and clone size come from that table; D and trimming were worked out from the DNA. The sample records about 87,000 clones, roughly 87% of which are singletons. 4.5% to 6% of the sample rests with the top ten.

The origin of this receptor is a woman of 80 years or more with acute or convalescent COVID-19. Sample: peripheral blood. The chain links TRBV19 with TRBJ2-5, and 8 junction bases match TRBD2. The bases are TGTGCCAGTCAGAACGGACTAGCCCAAGAGACCCAGTACTTC. Its amino acids are CASQNGLAQETQYF. The entire variable domain, with the stretches around the CDR3 drawn from the reference TRBV19 and TRBJ2-5 proteins, is DGGITQSPKYLFRKEGQNVTLSCEQNLNHDAMYWYRQDPGQGLRLIYYSQIVNDFQKGDIAEGYSVSREKKESFPLTVTSAQKNPTAFYLCASQNGLAQETQYFGPGTRLLVL.